These 5 T cell receptor beta chains share one sample of origin, sequenced in a study of blood T cell repertoires in COVID-19. The table came from immunoSEQ multiplex PCR; TCRdb's copy has only in-frame clones and leaves some out. The sample shows about 56,000 clones, 85% to 90% of them seen only once. Sequencing was done on a sample of peripheral blood. All receptors derive from a woman aged 55-69 years with COVID-19, enrolled during active disease.

The chain uses TRBV6-2 or TRBV6-3 and TRBJ2-1; 8 nucleotides agree with TRBD2. With 0 bases clipped from V and 4 bases from J, the junction kept 5 bases outside the gene matches. Germline CDR1 MNHEY, CDR2 SVGEGT. This CDR3 is 16 amino acids long. The CDR3 bases are TGTGCCAGCAGTTACTCCCCTCCGGGAGGGTACAATGAGCAGTTCTTC. It encodes CASSYSPPGGYNEQFF.

V usage is TRBV9 and J usage is TRBJ1-4; TRBD1 matches 7 bases. The CDR3 length is 15 residues. V was pared by 0 bases and J by 8 bases, with 7 bases of the junction left unmatched. The V gene's germline CDR1 is SGDLS and CDR2 YYNGEE. The CDR3 DNA reads TGTGCCAGCAGCGTAGAAGGGACAGTTTGGGAAAAACTGTTTTTT. Translation: CASSVEGTVWEKLFF.

The rearrangement links TRBV19 to TRBJ1-5; D might be TRBD1 (6 bases). With 6 bases removed from V and 3 bases from J, the gap between germline ends came to 9 bases. Looked up from germline, CDR1 is LNHDA and CDR2 is SQIVND (reference sequence). The CDR3 covers 13 residues. CDR3 in amino acids: CASSGQYNQPQHF. CDR3 DNA: TGTGCCAGTAGCGGACAGTACAATCAGCCCCAGCATTTT.

The chain joins TRBV19 to TRBJ2-1; TRBD2 is a possible D gene (6 bases). The length of the CDR3 is 14 residues. With 2 bases removed from V and 3 bases from J, the gap between germline ends came to 8 bases. Germline V gene lookup returns CDR1 LNHDA and CDR2 SQIVND (reference sequence). The CDR3 DNA follows: TGTGCCAGTAGTATAACCGGGAGCTACAATGAGCAGTTCTTC. Translating it yields CASSITGSYNEQFF.

The chain is built from TRBV5-5 and TRBJ2-7, with 8 bases that match TRBD1. Germline V gene lookup returns CDR1 SGHKS and CDR2 YYEKEE (reference sequence). The CDR3 contains 14 residues. Losses at the gene ends were 3 bases for V and 3 bases for J; bases not matched to a gene: 5. This chain's CDR3 is CASSWGQDRYEQYF. The DNA for the CDR3 is TGTGCCAGCAGCTGGGGACAGGATCGCTACGAGCAGTACTTC.